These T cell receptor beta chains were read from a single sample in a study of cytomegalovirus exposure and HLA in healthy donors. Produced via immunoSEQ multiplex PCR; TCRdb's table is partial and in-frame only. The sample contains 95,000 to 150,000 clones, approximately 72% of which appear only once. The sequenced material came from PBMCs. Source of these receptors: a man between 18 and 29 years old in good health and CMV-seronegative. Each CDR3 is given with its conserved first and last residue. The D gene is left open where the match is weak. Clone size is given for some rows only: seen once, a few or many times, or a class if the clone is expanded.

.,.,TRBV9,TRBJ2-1,CASSSPEKGVNEQFF,TGTGCCAGCAGCTCCCCAGAGAAAGGGGTTAATGAGCAGTTCTTC
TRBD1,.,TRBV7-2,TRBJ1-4,CASSSQGGGGEKLFF,TGTGCCAGCAGCTCTCAGGGGGGAGGCGGTGAAAAACTGTTTTTT
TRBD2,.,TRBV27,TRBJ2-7,CASSRGLAGNYEQYF,TGTGCCAGCAGTCGGGGACTAGCGGGAAACTACGAGCAGTACTTC
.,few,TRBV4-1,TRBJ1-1,CASSLTPTGTEAFF,TGCGCCAGCAGCCTTACACCCACAGGGACTGAAGCTTTCTTT
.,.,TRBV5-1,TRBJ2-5,CASSARTVQETQYF,TGCGCCAGCAGCGCCCGGACAGTCCAAGAGACCCAGTACTTC
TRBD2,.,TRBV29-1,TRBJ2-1,CSVSPGLAGGGNEQFF,TGCAGCGTTTCCCCCGGACTAGCGGGGGGTGGCAATGAGCAGTTCTTC
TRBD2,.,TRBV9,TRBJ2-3,CASSVRLGLGLSDTQYF,TGTGCCAGCAGCGTCCGATTGGGACTAGGTCTCTCAGATACGCAGTATTTT
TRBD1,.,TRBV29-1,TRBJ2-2,CSVDGTGLTGELFF,TGCAGCGTCGACGGGACAGGGTTGACCGGGGAGCTGTTTTTT
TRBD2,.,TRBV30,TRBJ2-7,CAWSGSGSYEQYF,TGTGCCTGGTCCGGTAGCGGGAGCTACGAGCAGTACTTC
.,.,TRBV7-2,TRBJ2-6,CASSLRRLSGANVLTF,TGTGCCAGCAGCTTAAGGCGGCTCTCTGGGGCCAACGTCCTGACTTTC
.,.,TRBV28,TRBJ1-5,CASSRTGYPQPQHF,TGTGCCAGCAGCCGTACAGGGTACCCTCAGCCCCAGCATTTT
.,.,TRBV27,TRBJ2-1,CASSSMDSSYNEQFF,TGTGCCAGCAGTTCCATGGACAGCTCCTACAATGAGCAGTTCTTC
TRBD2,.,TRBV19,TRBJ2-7,CASSPGLVRHEQYF,TGTGCCAGTAGCCCGGGACTAGTAAGGCACGAGCAGTACTTC
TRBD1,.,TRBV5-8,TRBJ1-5,CASSRPDGTGLDQPQHF,TGTGCCAGCAGCCGCCCGGACGGGACAGGGTTGGATCAGCCCCAGCATTTT
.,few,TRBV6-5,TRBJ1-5,CASSPSPGDQPQHF,TGTGCCAGCAGTCCGTCCCCAGGGGATCAGCCCCAGCATTTT
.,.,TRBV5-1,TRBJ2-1,CASSSSMWGEDNEQFF,TGCGCCAGCAGCTCCAGTATGTGGGGGGAGGACAATGAGCAGTTCTTC